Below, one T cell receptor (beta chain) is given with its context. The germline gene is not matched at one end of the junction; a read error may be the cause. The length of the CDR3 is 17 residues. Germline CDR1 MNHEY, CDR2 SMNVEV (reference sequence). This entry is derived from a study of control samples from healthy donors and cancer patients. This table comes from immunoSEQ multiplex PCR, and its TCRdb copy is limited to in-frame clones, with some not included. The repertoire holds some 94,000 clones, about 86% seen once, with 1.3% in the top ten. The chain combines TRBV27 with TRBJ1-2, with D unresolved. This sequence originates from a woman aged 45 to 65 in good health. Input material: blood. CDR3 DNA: TGTGCCAGCGGTTTCGTTAGTTACTGGGATGGCCATGGTGGCTACACCTTC. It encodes CASGFVSYWDGHGGYTF.